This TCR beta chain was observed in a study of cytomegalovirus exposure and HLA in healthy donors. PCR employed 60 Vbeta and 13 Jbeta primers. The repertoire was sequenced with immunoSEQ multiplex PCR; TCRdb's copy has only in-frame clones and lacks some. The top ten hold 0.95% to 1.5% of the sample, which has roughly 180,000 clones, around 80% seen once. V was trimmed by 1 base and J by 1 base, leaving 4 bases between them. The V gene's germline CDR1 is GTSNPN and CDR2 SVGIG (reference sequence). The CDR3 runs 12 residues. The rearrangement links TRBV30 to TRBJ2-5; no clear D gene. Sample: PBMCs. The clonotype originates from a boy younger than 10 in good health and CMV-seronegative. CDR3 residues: CAWSEAQETQYF. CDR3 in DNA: TGTGCCTGGAGTGAAGCCCAAGAGACCCAGTACTTC.